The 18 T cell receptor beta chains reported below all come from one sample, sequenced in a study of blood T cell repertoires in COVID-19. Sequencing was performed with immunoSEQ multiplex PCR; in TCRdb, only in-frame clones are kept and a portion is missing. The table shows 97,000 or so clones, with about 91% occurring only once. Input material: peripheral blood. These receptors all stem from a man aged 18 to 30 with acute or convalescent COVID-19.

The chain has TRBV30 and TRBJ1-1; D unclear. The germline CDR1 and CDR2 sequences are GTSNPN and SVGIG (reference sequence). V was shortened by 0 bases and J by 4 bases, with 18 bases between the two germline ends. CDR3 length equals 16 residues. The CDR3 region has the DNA TGTGCCTGGAGTGTATTGACTAATATGGGGAGCACTGAAGCTTTCTTT. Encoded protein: CAWSVLTNMGSTEAFF.

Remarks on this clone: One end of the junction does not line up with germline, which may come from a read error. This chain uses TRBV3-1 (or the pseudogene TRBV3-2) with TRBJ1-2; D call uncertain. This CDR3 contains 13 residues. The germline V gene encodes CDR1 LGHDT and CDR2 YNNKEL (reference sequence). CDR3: CASSQPNPYSYTF. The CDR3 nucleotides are TGTGCCAGCAGCCAACCGAACCCCTATAGCTACACCTTC.

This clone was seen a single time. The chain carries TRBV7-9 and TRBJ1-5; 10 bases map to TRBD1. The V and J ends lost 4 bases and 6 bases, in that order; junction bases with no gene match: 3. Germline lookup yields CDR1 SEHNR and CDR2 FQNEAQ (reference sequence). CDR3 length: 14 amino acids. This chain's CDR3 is CASSSGTGVQPQHF. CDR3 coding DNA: TGTGCCAGCAGCTCCGGGACAGGGGTTCAGCCCCAGCATTTT.

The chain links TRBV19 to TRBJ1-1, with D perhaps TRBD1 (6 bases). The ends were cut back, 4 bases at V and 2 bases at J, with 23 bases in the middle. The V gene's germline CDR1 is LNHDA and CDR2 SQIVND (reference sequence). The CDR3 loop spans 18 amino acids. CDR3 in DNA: TGTGCCAGTAGTAACCGAGGGTTAACCGGGACATCTAACACTGAAGCTTTCTTT. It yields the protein CASSNRGLTGTSNTEAFF.

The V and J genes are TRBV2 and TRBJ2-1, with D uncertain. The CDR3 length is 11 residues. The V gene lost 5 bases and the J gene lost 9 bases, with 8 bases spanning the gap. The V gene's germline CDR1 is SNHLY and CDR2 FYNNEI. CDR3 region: CASSFSFEQFF. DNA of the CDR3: TGTGCCAGCAGTTTTTCGTTTGAGCAGTTCTTC.

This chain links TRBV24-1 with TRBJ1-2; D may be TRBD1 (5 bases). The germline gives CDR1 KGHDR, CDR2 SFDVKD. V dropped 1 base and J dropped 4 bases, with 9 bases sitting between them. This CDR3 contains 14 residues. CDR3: CATSDLDSGYGYTF. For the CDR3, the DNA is TGTGCCACCAGTGATTTAGACAGTGGCTATGGCTACACCTTC.

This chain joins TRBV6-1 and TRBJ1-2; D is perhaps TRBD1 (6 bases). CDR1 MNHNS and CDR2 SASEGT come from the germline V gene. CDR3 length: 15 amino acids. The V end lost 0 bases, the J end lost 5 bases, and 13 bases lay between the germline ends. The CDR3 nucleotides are TGTGCCAGCAGTGAAGCGGGGACAATGAGATATGGCTACACCTTC. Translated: CASSEAGTMRYGYTF.

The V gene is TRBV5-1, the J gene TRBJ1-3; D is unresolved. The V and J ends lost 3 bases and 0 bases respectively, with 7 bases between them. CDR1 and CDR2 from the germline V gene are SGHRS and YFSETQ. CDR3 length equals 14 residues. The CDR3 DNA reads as TGCGCCAGCAGCTCTACCGGCTCTGGAAACACCATATATTTT. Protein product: CASSSTGSGNTIYF.

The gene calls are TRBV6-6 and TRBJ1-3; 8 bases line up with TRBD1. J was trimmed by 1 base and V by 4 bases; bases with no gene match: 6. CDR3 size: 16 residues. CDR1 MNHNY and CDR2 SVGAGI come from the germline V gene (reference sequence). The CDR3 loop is CASSSSGGSSGNTIYF. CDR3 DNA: TGTGCCAGCAGTTCATCAGGGGGCTCTTCTGGAAACACCATATATTTT.

CDR3 nucleotide sequence: TGCAGTGCTAGTTATCGCGGGAGGGGATCAGATACGCAGTATTTT. Translating gives CSASYRGRGSDTQYF. This chain connects TRBV20-1 to TRBJ2-3; 9 bases align to TRBD2. In germline, CDR1 is DFQATT, CDR2 SNEGSKA (reference sequence). V was clipped by 3 bases and J by 4 bases; unmatched bases: 8. CDR3 length: 15 residues.

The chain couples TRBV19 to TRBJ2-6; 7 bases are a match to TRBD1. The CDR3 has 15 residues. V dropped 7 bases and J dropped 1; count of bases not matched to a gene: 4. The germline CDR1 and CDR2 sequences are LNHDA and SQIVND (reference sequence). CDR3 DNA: TGTGCCAGTATCCCAGGGGGTTCTGGGGCCAACGTCCTGACTTTC. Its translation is CASIPGGSGANVLTF.

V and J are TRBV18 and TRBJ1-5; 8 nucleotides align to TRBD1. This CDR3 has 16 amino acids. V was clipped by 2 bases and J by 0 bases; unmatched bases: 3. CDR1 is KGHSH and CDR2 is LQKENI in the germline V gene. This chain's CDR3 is CASSPYGQGSNQPQHF. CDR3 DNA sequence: TGTGCCAGCTCACCATACGGACAGGGTAGCAATCAGCCCCAGCATTTT.

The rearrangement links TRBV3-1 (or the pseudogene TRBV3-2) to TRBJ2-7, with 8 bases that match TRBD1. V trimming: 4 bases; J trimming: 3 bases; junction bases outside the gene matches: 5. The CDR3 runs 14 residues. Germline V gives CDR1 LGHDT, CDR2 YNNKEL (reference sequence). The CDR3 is CASSPTGALYEQYF. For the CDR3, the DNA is TGTGCCAGCAGCCCGACAGGGGCCCTCTACGAGCAGTACTTC.

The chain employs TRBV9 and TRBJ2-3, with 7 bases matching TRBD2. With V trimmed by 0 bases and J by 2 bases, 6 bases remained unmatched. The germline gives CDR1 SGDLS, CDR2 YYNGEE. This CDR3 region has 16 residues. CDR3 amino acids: CASSVAGGSNTDTQYF. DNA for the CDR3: TGTGCCAGCAGCGTAGCGGGGGGAAGTAACACAGATACGCAGTATTTT.

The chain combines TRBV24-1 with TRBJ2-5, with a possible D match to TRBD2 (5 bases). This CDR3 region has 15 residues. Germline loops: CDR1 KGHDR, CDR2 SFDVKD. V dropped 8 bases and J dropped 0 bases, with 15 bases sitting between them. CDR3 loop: CATTRTDLYQETQYF. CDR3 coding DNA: TGTGCCACCACGCGGACTGATTTGTACCAAGAGACCCAGTACTTC.

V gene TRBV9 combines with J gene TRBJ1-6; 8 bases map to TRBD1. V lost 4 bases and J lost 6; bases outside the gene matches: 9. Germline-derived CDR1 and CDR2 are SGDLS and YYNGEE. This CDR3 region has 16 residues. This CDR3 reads CASSPLGTGINSPLHF. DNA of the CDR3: TGTGCCAGCAGCCCCTTAGGGACAGGAATTAATTCACCCCTCCACTTT.

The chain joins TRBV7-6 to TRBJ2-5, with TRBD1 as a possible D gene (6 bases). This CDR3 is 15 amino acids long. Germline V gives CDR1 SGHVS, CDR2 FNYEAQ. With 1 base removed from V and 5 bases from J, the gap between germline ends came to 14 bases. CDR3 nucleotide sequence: TGTGCCAGCAGCTTAGAGTCAGGGGCTTGGGAGACCCAGTACTTC. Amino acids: CASSLESGAWETQYF.

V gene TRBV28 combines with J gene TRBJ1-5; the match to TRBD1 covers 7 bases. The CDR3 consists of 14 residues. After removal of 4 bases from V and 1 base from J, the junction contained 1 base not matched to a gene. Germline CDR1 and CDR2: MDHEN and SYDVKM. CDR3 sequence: CASSWGQSNQPQHF. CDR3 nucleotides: TGTGCCAGCAGTTGGGGACAGAGCAATCAGCCCCAGCATTTT.